The source of this T cell receptor (beta chain) is a study of cytomegalovirus exposure and HLA in healthy donors. About the study: Prior work identified under 130 million unique TCR beta sequences in 190 million or so T cells.

Germline V gives CDR1 SEHNR, CDR2 FQNEAQ (reference sequence). With V trimmed by 5 bases and J by 8 bases, 10 bases remained unmatched. This CDR3 has 15 residues. The PCR was carried out with 60 Vbeta primers and 13 Jbeta primers. Some clones are missing from TCRdb's copy, which holds only in-frame ones; the method was immunoSEQ multiplex PCR. The repertoire includes about 130,000 clones, just under 80% of them detected once, and around 5% sits in the top ten. The source of this sequence is a man younger than 45 in good health and CMV-seronegative. Sequencing was performed on PBMCs. The V and J genes are TRBV7-9 and TRBJ2-1, with 9 bases lining up with TRBD1. The CDR3 is CASSIPGQGKDEQFF. The CDR3 DNA reads TGTGCCAGCAGCATACCGGGACAGGGAAAGGATGAGCAGTTCTTC.